These 32 T cell receptor beta chains originate from one sample sequenced in a study of lymphopenia after photon versus proton radiotherapy. Repertoires were generated with immunoSEQ multiplex PCR, while TCRdb's copy carries only in-frame clones and drops some. The table shows about 25,000 clones, with roughly 87% occurring only once. The sequences come from peripheral blood, collected from a patient treated with photon-based radiotherapy. The origin of the receptors is a man aged 50 to 60 with gastric cancer.

This sequence joins TRBV19 and TRBJ2-7; D perhaps matches TRBD2 (5 bases). The V end lost 2 bases, the J end lost 1 base, and 15 bases lay between the germline ends. The CDR3 totals 16 residues. The germline V gene has CDR1 LNHDA and CDR2 SQIVND (reference sequence). Here the CDR3 reads CASSISGIDGSYEQYF. The CDR3 DNA reads as TGTGCCAGTAGTATATCGGGGATCGACGGATCCTACGAGCAGTACTTC. The variable domain in full, completed from reference TRBV19 and TRBJ2-7, reads DGGITQSPKYLFRKEGQNVTLSCEQNLNHDAMYWYRQDPGQGLRLIYYSQIVNDFQKGDIAEGYSVSREKKESFPLTVTSAQKNPTAFYLCASSISGIDGSYEQYFGPGTRLTVT.

This chain links TRBV6-1 with TRBJ2-3, with D uncertain. V lost 11 bases to trimming and J lost 1 base, with 19 bases between them. The CDR3 spans 15 residues. CDR1 MNHNS and CDR2 SASEGT come from the germline V gene. The CDR3 is CAAAPTRYRTDTQYF. CDR3 nucleotide sequence: TGTGCCGCCGCCCCTACACGTTATCGCACAGATACGCAGTATTTT.

Written as DNA, the CDR3 is TGTGCCAGCAGCTTACAGCGTAGCACAGATACGCAGTATTTT. Amino acids: CASSLQRSTDTQYF. The chain employs TRBV7-2 and TRBJ2-3; the D is unclear. CDR1 is SGHTA and CDR2 is FQGNSA in the germline V gene. This CDR3 comprises 14 residues. V gave up 2 bases and J gave up 0 bases, with 6 bases separating them.

The chain couples TRBV5-1 to TRBJ2-1, with D possibly TRBD2 on 7 matching bases. Germline assignment: CDR1 SGHRS and CDR2 YFSETQ. The V end was cut by 4 bases, the J end by 4 bases, with 18 bases between. The CDR3 runs to 16 residues. CDR3 nucleotide sequence: TGCGCCAGCAGCCAAGGGGGGGGCGCCCCTTACAATGAGCAGTTCTTC. Translated, it gives CASSQGGGAPYNEQFF.

This sequence joins TRBV19 and TRBJ1-1, with 7 bases matching TRBD1. The CDR3 sequence is 13 residues long. Per germline, CDR1 LNHDA and CDR2 SQIVND (reference sequence). The ends lost 5 bases at V and 5 bases at J; junction bases unmatched: 5. The CDR3 loop reads CASSPDRDTEAFF. In DNA, the CDR3 is TGTGCCAGTAGTCCCGACAGGGATACTGAAGCTTTCTTT.

The chain recombines TRBV30 with TRBJ1-5; perhaps TRBD1 as D (5 bases). V was shortened by 6 bases and J by 2 bases, with 8 bases between the two germline ends. The CDR3 is made up of 12 amino acids. CDR1 is GTSNPN, CDR2 SVGIG, per germline (reference sequence). The CDR3 region is CACQGGNQPQHF. The DNA of the CDR3 is TGTGCCTGTCAGGGCGGCAATCAGCCCCAGCATTTT.

The gene calls are TRBV9 and TRBJ1-3; TRBD1 might be the D (5 bases). CDR3 length: 13 amino acids. CDR1 is SGDLS, CDR2 YYNGEE, per germline. V was cut by 7 bases and J by 4 bases, with 12 bases left in between. The CDR3 spells CASERGFGNTIYF. The CDR3 DNA follows: TGTGCCAGCGAACGGGGGTTCGGAAACACCATATATTTT.

The V gene is TRBV11-2, the J gene TRBJ1-5; TRBD1 matches 7 bases. The CDR3 sequence is 15 residues long. Per the germline V gene, CDR1 is SGHAT and CDR2 is FQNNGV. V was clipped by 1 base and J by 4 bases; unmatched bases: 4. Written as DNA, the CDR3 is TGTGCCAGCAGCTTAGGGGACAGCCCGAATCAGCCCCAGCATTTT. It translates to CASSLGDSPNQPQHF.

The J gene is TRBJ2-7, the V gene TRBV21-1; no check of the table's D call, TRBD1, against the DNA was made. TRBV21-1 is flagged as a pseudogene. The CDR3 totals 16 residues. CDR3 DNA: TGTGCCAGCAGCACCGATGCCGGGACAGGGGTCCACGAGCAGTACTTC. This translates into CASSTDAGTGVHEQYF.

This rearrangement joins TRBV5-1 to TRBJ1-2, with D tentatively TRBD1 (6 bases). Germline V gene sequence: CDR1 SGHRS, CDR2 YFSETQ. This CDR3 contains 14 residues. The V gene lost 5 bases and the J gene lost 4 bases, with 15 bases spanning the gap. CDR3 amino acids: CASSFDGQIYGYTF. DNA for the CDR3: TGCGCCAGCAGTTTCGACGGACAGATCTATGGCTACACCTTC.

This sequence joins TRBV10-2 and TRBJ2-5, with 11 bases that match TRBD1. J lost 4 bases, V lost 5 bases, and 6 bases had no gene match. There are 15 residues in the CDR3. In germline, CDR1 is WSHSY, CDR2 SAAADI. The CDR3 protein is CASSSGTGGRETQYF. CDR3 nucleotide sequence: TGCGCCAGCAGTTCCGGGACAGGGGGGCGAGAGACCCAGTACTTC.

Remarks on this clone: Its ends do not fully match the called genes, so a read error is possible. The CDR3 region is CASREATEKLFF. CDR3 DNA: TGTGCCAGCAGGGAAGCAACGGAGAAACTGTTTTTT. This chain connects TRBV6-1 to TRBJ1-4; unclear D gene. Germline V gene lookup returns CDR1 MNHNS and CDR2 SASEGT. The length of the CDR3 is 12 residues.

V gene TRBV30 combines with J gene TRBJ2-2; possible D gene TRBD2, 5 bases. The CDR3 is made up of 12 amino acids. The V end was cut by 5 bases, the J end by 1 base, with 5 bases between. Germline CDR1 reads GTSNPN; CDR2 reads SVGIG (reference sequence). The CDR3: CAWGGNTGELFF. As DNA, the CDR3 is TGTGCCTGGGGAGGGAACACCGGGGAGCTGTTTTTT.

The chain is built from TRBV6-6 and TRBJ1-1; perhaps TRBD1 as D (5 bases). Trimming left V 10 bases short and J 0 bases short, with 15 bases between. The CDR3 sequence is 14 residues long. The V gene's germline CDR1 is MNHNY and CDR2 SVGAGI (reference sequence). In DNA form, the CDR3 reads TGTGCCATGTCAACCGGGACCGTGAACACTGAAGCTTTCTTT. Its translation is CAMSTGTVNTEAFF.

The genes are TRBV30 and TRBJ1-2; D might be TRBD1 (6 bases). The germline V gene encodes CDR1 GTSNPN and CDR2 SVGIG (reference sequence). V was shortened by 7 bases and J by 3 bases, with 18 bases between the two germline ends. The CDR3 runs 14 residues. CDR3: CASSARQAYYGYTF. CDR3 nucleotide sequence: TGTGCCTCGTCAGCCCGACAGGCATACTATGGCTACACCTTC.

The gene calls are TRBV9 and TRBJ2-5; 8 bases fit TRBD1. The CDR3 has 14 residues. The germline V gene encodes CDR1 SGDLS and CDR2 YYNGEE. V trimming: 4 bases; J trimming: 2 bases; junction bases outside the gene matches: 4. The CDR3 DNA reads TGTGCCAGCAGCTTTGGGACAGGTCAAGAGACCCAGTACTTC. Translation: CASSFGTGQETQYF.

The chain employs TRBV7-2 and TRBJ2-7; 7 nucleotides align to TRBD1. CDR1 is SGHTA and CDR2 is FQGNSA in the germline V gene. With 0 bases clipped from V and 2 bases from J, the junction kept 4 bases outside the gene matches. The CDR3 has 15 residues. CDR3 DNA sequence: TGTGCCAGCAGCTTAGCAGCAGGGGGAACCTACGAGCAGTACTTC. It specifies CASSLAAGGTYEQYF.

This rearrangement joins TRBV18 to TRBJ1-2; D is undetermined. Trimming shortened V by 1 base and J by 3 bases, and 6 bases separated the two germline ends. Germline values: CDR1 KGHSH, CDR2 LQKENI. The CDR3 spans 13 residues. The CDR3 region is CASSPQGDYGYTF. DNA for the CDR3: TGTGCCAGCTCACCACAGGGTGACTATGGCTACACCTTC. The full variable domain, with the rest looked up from reference TRBV18 and TRBJ1-2, is NAGVMQNPRHLVRRRGQEARLRCSPMKGHSHVYWYRQLPEEGLKFMVYLQKENIIDESGMPKERFSAEFPKEGPSILRIQQVVRGDSAAYFCASSPQGDYGYTFGSGTRLTVV.

The V gene is TRBV7-2, the J gene TRBJ1-2; D gene uncertain. CDR1 and CDR2 (germline): SGHTA, FQGNSA. V was cut by 6 bases and J by 8 bases, with 13 bases left in between. This CDR3 is built from 12 residues. CDR3 DNA sequence: TGTGCCAGCAGTCTGACGGTTGCCGGCTACACCTTC. It translates to CASSLTVAGYTF.

The chain uses TRBV5-6 and TRBJ2-7; a possible D gene is TRBD1 (5 bases). Germline CDR1 reads SGHDT; CDR2 reads YYEEEE. The CDR3 is made up of 15 amino acids. V dropped 5 bases and J dropped 2 bases, with 17 bases sitting between them. The chain's CDR3 is CASSVLRQRTYEQYF. The CDR3 nucleotides are TGTGCCAGCAGTGTTTTAAGACAGCGTACCTACGAGCAGTACTTC.

The chain uses TRBV6-1 and TRBJ2-1; 8 positions agree with TRBD2. The V gene end was trimmed by 4 bases and the J gene end by 3 bases; junction bases not matched to a gene: 5. This CDR3 spans 15 amino acids. Germline CDR1 MNHNS, CDR2 SASEGT. The CDR3 nucleotides are TGTGCCAGCAGTGGGGATAGCGGGGTCTACAATGAGCAGTTCTTC. It is translated as CASSGDSGVYNEQFF.

This chain uses TRBV6-1 with TRBJ1-2; possible D gene TRBD1, 5 bases. This CDR3 is built from 14 residues. Trimming cost V 3 bases and J 4 bases, with 12 bases left between them. The V gene's germline CDR1 is MNHNS and CDR2 SASEGT. The CDR3 sequence: CASSDGGGGYGYTF. CDR3 coding DNA: TGTGCCAGCAGTGATGGGGGTGGAGGCTATGGCTACACCTTC.

The chain joins TRBV6-4 to TRBJ2-3, with D unresolved. This CDR3 contains 13 residues. Germline V gives CDR1 MRHNA, CDR2 SNTAGT. The ends were cut back, 0 bases at V and 2 bases at J, with 3 bases in the middle. This CDR3 is CASSDSNTDTQYF. The CDR3 DNA reads TGTGCCAGCAGTGACTCTAACACAGATACGCAGTATTTT.

The chain employs TRBV7-2 and TRBJ1-4; D not resolved. V was shortened by 4 bases and J by 12 bases, with 9 bases between the two germline ends. The CDR3 consists of 11 residues. Germline CDR1 is SGHTA and CDR2 is FQGNSA. The DNA for the CDR3 is TGTGCCAGCAGCTCCCGTACGGAACTGTTTTTT. Translated, it gives CASSSRTELFF.

The chain is built from TRBV30 and TRBJ1-1, with a possible D match to TRBD1 (5 bases). Germline V gives CDR1 GTSNPN, CDR2 SVGIG (reference sequence). CDR3 length: 17 residues. Trimming took 4 bases from V and 1 from J, leaving 22 bases between them. In DNA, the CDR3 is TGTGCCTGGAAATCCTGGGGGGGAGTATACGAGAACACTGAAGCTTTCTTT. The encoded protein is CAWKSWGGVYENTEAFF.

Worth noting for this clone: An end of the junction does not agree with germline; a read error may underlie this. CDR3 sequence (DNA): TGCGCCAGCAGGTTGGAGCAAGATAGCAATCAGCCCCAGCATTTT. It codes for CASRLEQDSNQPQHF. The chain joins TRBV5-1 to TRBJ1-5; D unclear. The CDR3 is made up of 15 amino acids. Germline CDR1 and CDR2: SGHRS and YFSETQ.

The chain recombines TRBV6-1 with TRBJ2-5, with D perhaps matching TRBD2 (5 bases). V was pared by 6 bases and J by 7 bases, with 9 bases between. This CDR3 is 11 amino acids long. Germline values: CDR1 MNHNS, CDR2 SASEGT. The CDR3 loop is CASSTAGTQYF. The CDR3 nucleotides read TGTGCCAGCAGCACCGCGGGGACCCAGTACTTC.

The chain has TRBV5-4 and TRBJ1-2; D gene ambiguous. The germline V gene encodes CDR1 SGHNT and CDR2 YYREEE (reference sequence). Trimming removed 2 bases from V and 0 bases from J, with 14 bases in between. The CDR3 covers 16 residues. The CDR3 region has the DNA TGTGCCAGCAGCTTCATTACGAGAGTAGCTAACTATGGCTACACCTTC. This codes for CASSFITRVANYGYTF.

The rearrangement links TRBV9 to TRBJ1-2; the D gene is possibly TRBD1 (6 bases). Germline V gene data show CDR1 as SGDLS and CDR2 as YYNGEE. V lost 4 bases, J lost 5 bases, and 21 bases lay in between. The CDR3 contains 16 residues. This CDR3 is CASSSAVFGGPYGYTF. The CDR3 DNA sequence: TGTGCCAGCAGCTCGGCCGTGTTTGGGGGGCCGTATGGCTACACCTTC.

This sequence joins TRBV14 and TRBJ2-5; possible D gene TRBD1, 6 bases. The CDR3 contains 14 residues. Germline CDR1 and CDR2: SGHDN and FVKESK. The V and J ends lost 5 bases and 2 bases respectively, with 12 bases between them. The CDR3 loop is CASSAGTLQETQYF. CDR3 nucleotide sequence: TGTGCCAGCAGCGCCGGGACACTTCAAGAGACCCAGTACTTC. Using reference TRBV14 and TRBJ2-5 for the parts outside the CDR3, the full variable domain is EAGVTQFPSHSVIEKGQTVTLRCDPISGHDNLYWYRRVMGKEIKFLLHFVKESKQDESGMPNNRFLAERTGGTYSTLKVQPAELEDSGVYFCASSAGTLQETQYFGPGTRLLVL.

This clone was found once. This chain connects TRBV6-4 to TRBJ2-2; tentatively, D is TRBD1 (6 bases). The CDR3 sequence is 14 residues long. Germline CDR1 is MRHNA and CDR2 is SNTAGT. V dropped 4 bases and J dropped 3 bases, with 9 bases sitting between them. CDR3 sequence: CASSGQDDTGELFF. In nucleotides, the CDR3 is TGTGCCAGCAGTGGACAGGATGACACCGGGGAGCTGTTTTTT.

The V and J genes are TRBV25-1 and TRBJ1-3; D is unclear. V lost 4 bases to trimming and J lost 2 bases, with 6 bases between them. Per the germline V gene, CDR1 is MGHDK and CDR2 is SYGVNS. The CDR3 sequence is 13 residues long. CDR3 amino acids: CASSVQAGNTIYF. DNA of the CDR3: TGTGCCAGCAGTGTCCAAGCTGGAAACACCATATATTTT.